The 18 T cell receptor beta chains given below trace back to one sample, sequenced in a study of T cell changes during pregnancy in multiple sclerosis. Data came from immunoSEQ multiplex PCR; TCRdb stores just in-frame clones and leaves some out. In the table there are about 52,000 clones, approximately 92% of which are singletons. Sequencing used CD4+ T cells from peripheral blood mononuclear cells, obtained in the third trimester of pregnancy. These receptors were obtained from a female donor with multiple sclerosis, enrolled in a pregnancy study.

This clone came up once. The chain is built from TRBV7-3 and TRBJ2-2; 13 bases map to TRBD2. Trimming removed 5 bases from V and 9 bases from J; junction bases left unmatched: 6. Germline V gene sequence: CDR1 SGHTA, CDR2 FQGTGA. The CDR3 has 15 amino acids. DNA of the CDR3: TGTGCCAGCAGCCCGCCCGGGACTAGCGGGAGGGAGCTGTTTTTT. Encoded protein: CASSPPGTSGRELFF.

This chain connects TRBV2 to TRBJ1-2; D might be TRBD1 (5 bases). CDR3 length equals 12 residues. V was clipped by 5 bases and J by 8 bases, with 12 bases between them. Germline V CDR1 and CDR2: SNHLY, FYNNEI. The CDR3 spells CASSYDRHGYTF. CDR3 nucleotide sequence: TGTGCCAGCAGTTACGACAGACACGGCTACACCTTC. Drawing the rest from reference TRBV2 and TRBJ1-2, the complete variable domain is EPEVTQTPSHQVTQMGQEVILRCVPISNHLYFYWYRQILGQKVEFLVSFYNNEISEKSEIFDDQFSVERPDGSNFTLKIRSTKLEDSAMYFCASSYDRHGYTFGSGTRLTVV.

The chain has TRBV30 and TRBJ1-1; D is possibly TRBD1 (5 bases). V lost 8 bases to trimming and J lost 2 bases, with 9 bases between them. CDR3 size: 11 residues. Germline lookup yields CDR1 GTSNPN and CDR2 SVGIG (reference sequence). Here the CDR3 DNA reads TGTGCCATGACAGTTAACACTGAAGCTTTCTTT. It specifies CAMTVNTEAFF. Looking up the rest from reference TRBV30 and TRBJ1-1 gives the full variable domain: SQTIHQWPATLVQPVGSPLSLECTVEGTSNPNLYWYRQAAGRGLQLLFYSVGIGQISSEVPQNLSASRPQDRQFILSSKKLLLSDSGFYLCAMTVNTEAFFGQGTRLTVV.

The V call is TRBV11-2, the J call TRBJ1-1, with D possibly matching TRBD1 (5 bases). This CDR3 has 15 amino acids. Germline CDR1 is SGHAT and CDR2 is FQNNGV. V lost 4 bases and J lost 5, with 17 bases in between. In DNA form, the CDR3 reads TGTGCCAGCAGCTCAGGGCCGAACCTGTGGACTGAAGCTTTCTTT. This encodes CASSSGPNLWTEAFF.

V and J are TRBV28 and TRBJ1-5; TRBD1 matches at 8 bases. Per the germline V gene, CDR1 is MDHEN and CDR2 is SYDVKM. This CDR3 spans 15 amino acids. V gave up 0 bases and J gave up 6 bases; unmatched junction bases: 4. The CDR3 DNA reads as TGTGCCAGCAGTTTATGGAGACAGGGGAGTCAGCCCCAGCATTTT. It is translated as CASSLWRQGSQPQHF.

This chain links TRBV19 with TRBJ1-2; 8 bases are shared with TRBD1. Trimming removed 3 bases from V and 6 bases from J; junction bases left unmatched: 6. In germline, CDR1 is LNHDA, CDR2 SQIVND (reference sequence). This CDR3 has 14 amino acids. The CDR3 nucleotides are TGTGCCAGTAGTATCCGCAGGGGGCCACATGGCTACACCTTC. This translates into CASSIRRGPHGYTF.

The chain joins TRBV5-1 to TRBJ2-1; possible D gene TRBD2, 5 bases. The CDR3 extends over 13 amino acids. Between the trimmed V and J ends, which lost 4 bases and 9 bases, there was a span of 14 bases. Germline lookup yields CDR1 SGHRS and CDR2 YFSETQ. CDR3 bases: TGCGCCAGCAGCGCGGCTCCGGCGGGTGAGCAGTTCTTC. Its translation is CASSAAPAGEQFF. Combining the CDR3 with reference TRBV5-1 and TRBJ2-1 gives the whole variable domain KAGVTQTPRYLIKTRGQQVTLSCSPISGHRSVSWYQQTPGQGLQFLFEYFSETQRNKGNFPGRFSGRQFSNSRSEMNVSTLELGDSALYLCASSAAPAGEQFFGPGTRLTVL.

The chain is built from TRBV29-1 and TRBJ2-7, with D possibly being TRBD1 (6 bases). Germline loops: CDR1 SQVTM, CDR2 ANQGSEA. V was cut by 5 bases and J by 0 bases, with 8 bases left in between. CDR3 length: 12 residues. CDR3 sequence: CSVPDSSYEQYF. The CDR3 nucleotides are TGCAGCGTTCCGGACAGCTCCTACGAGCAGTACTTC.

The genes are TRBV9 and TRBJ2-1; TRBD2 matches at 10 bases. Germline CDR1 SGDLS, CDR2 YYNGEE. Trimming took 0 bases from V and 0 from J; bases not matched to a gene: 9. This CDR3 is 19 amino acids long. CDR3 residues: CASSVGLAGVGSSYNEQFF. CDR3 DNA sequence: TGTGCCAGCAGCGTAGGCCTAGCGGGGGTCGGGAGCTCCTACAATGAGCAGTTCTTC. The whole variable domain, remainder taken from reference TRBV9 and TRBJ2-1, is DSGVTQTPKHLITATGQRVTLRCSPRSGDLSVYWYQQSLDQGLQFLIQYYNGEERAKGNILERFSAQQFPDLHSELNLSSLELGDSALYFCASSVGLAGVGSSYNEQFFGPGTRLTVL.

The V gene is TRBV19, the J gene TRBJ2-2; 8 bases map to TRBD1. The J segment lost 0 bases and the V segment lost 5 bases, leaving 2 bases of the junction unmatched. Germline V CDR1 and CDR2: LNHDA, SQIVND (reference sequence). This CDR3 spans 15 amino acids. The chain's CDR3 is CASSWGQANTGELFF. Here the CDR3 DNA reads TGTGCCAGTAGTTGGGGACAGGCGAACACCGGGGAGCTGTTTTTT.

The genes are TRBV10-3 and TRBJ2-3, with 8 bases that match TRBD2. Trimming at V came to 3 bases and at J to 2 bases, leaving 10 bases not matched to a gene. CDR1 is ENHRY and CDR2 is SYGVKD in the germline V gene. The CDR3 covers 17 residues. The CDR3 loop is CAISDHPTSVPTDTQYF. In DNA, the CDR3 is TGTGCCATCAGTGACCATCCGACTAGCGTCCCCACAGATACGCAGTATTTT.

V is TRBV7-9 and J is TRBJ2-3; perhaps TRBD2 as D (6 bases). CDR1 is SEHNR, CDR2 FQNEAQ, per germline (reference sequence). This CDR3 contains 16 residues. V dropped 1 base and J dropped 1 base, with 12 bases sitting between them. The CDR3 loop reads CASSLEGDWRTDTQYF. CDR3 DNA sequence: TGTGCCAGCAGCTTAGAAGGGGACTGGCGCACAGATACGCAGTATTTT.

This chain joins TRBV5-6 and TRBJ2-1; 7 bases are a match to TRBD1. The CDR3 sequence is 15 residues long. V shed 4 bases and J 0 bases; nucleotides not matched to a gene: 4. CDR1 and CDR2 from the germline V gene are SGHDT and YYEEEE. Written as DNA, the CDR3 is TGTGCCAGCAGCCCCGGGACAGCCTCCTACAATGAGCAGTTCTTC. Encoded protein: CASSPGTASYNEQFF.

V usage is TRBV2 and J usage is TRBJ1-5; possibly TRBD1 for D (5 bases). This CDR3 has 16 amino acids. Trimming shortened V by 3 bases and J by 5 bases, and 17 bases separated the two germline ends. Germline V CDR1 and CDR2: SNHLY, FYNNEI. The chain's CDR3 is CASSEFGAGVDQPQHF. In DNA, the CDR3 is TGTGCCAGCAGTGAGTTTGGGGCGGGGGTCGATCAGCCCCAGCATTTT.

CDR3 nucleotide sequence: TGTGCCAGCAGCTACACAGCAACCGGGGAGCTGTTTTTT. The encoded protein is CASSYTATGELFF. V and J are TRBV9 and TRBJ2-2; D is undetermined. The CDR3 totals 13 residues. V was clipped by 4 bases and J by 5 bases, with 9 bases between them. Germline V gives CDR1 SGDLS, CDR2 YYNGEE. The whole variable domain, remainder taken from reference TRBV9 and TRBJ2-2, is DSGVTQTPKHLITATGQRVTLRCSPRSGDLSVYWYQQSLDQGLQFLIQYYNGEERAKGNILERFSAQQFPDLHSELNLSSLELGDSALYFCASSYTATGELFFGEGSRLTVL.

The V call is TRBV5-4, the J call TRBJ2-7; D might be TRBD1 (7 bases). The CDR3 runs to 14 residues. Trimming took 0 bases from V and 6 from J, leaving 13 bases between them. Looked up from germline, CDR1 is SGHNT and CDR2 is YYREEE (reference sequence). CDR3 sequence: CASSLVRGVGEQYF. The DNA of the CDR3 is TGTGCCAGCAGCTTGGTCAGGGGGGTAGGCGAGCAGTACTTC.

The CDR3 is CASSPTSGLQETQYF. CDR3 coding DNA: TGTGCCAGCTCACCTACCAGCGGACTACAAGAGACCCAGTACTTC. The chain links TRBV18 to TRBJ2-5; maybe TRBD2 (6 bases). CDR3 length equals 15 residues. CDR1 KGHSH and CDR2 LQKENI come from the germline V gene. The V gene lost 3 bases and the J gene lost 2 bases, with 13 bases spanning the gap. Variable domain in full (rest from reference TRBV18 and TRBJ2-5): NAGVMQNPRHLVRRRGQEARLRCSPMKGHSHVYWYRQLPEEGLKFMVYLQKENIIDESGMPKERFSAEFPKEGPSILRIQQVVRGDSAAYFCASSPTSGLQETQYFGPGTRLLVL.

V gene TRBV7-9 combines with J gene TRBJ1-1; 11 bases are a match to TRBD1. The trim removed 5 bases at V and 5 bases at J, leaving 7 bases unmatched. This CDR3 has 15 amino acids. In germline, CDR1 is SEHNR, CDR2 FQNEAQ (reference sequence). The CDR3 DNA follows: TGTGCCAGCAGCCCCTGGACAGGGGGCGAGACTGAAGCTTTCTTT. Translated: CASSPWTGGETEAFF.